This record concerns one TCR beta chain sequence. Its matching antigen is unknown. The sample originates from a study of shared clonotypes between healthy human individuals. CD45RO-negative, CCR7-positively selected cells formed the naive CD8 fraction, excluding terminally differentiated effector memory CD45RA+ cells. Broader study findings: The naive CD4 repertoires of several donors were compared, and around 4.9% of clonotypes were shared.

Sequencing used immunoSEQ multiplex PCR; TCRdb keeps in-frame clones, though not all of them. The sample lists around 620,000 clones; roughly 95% were seen once. Germline CDR1 reads SEHNR; CDR2 reads FQNEAQ (reference sequence). This CDR3 has 12 residues. V was cut by 3 bases and J by 8 bases, with 8 bases left in between. This clonotype was obtained from a woman in her 30s in good health. The V and J genes are TRBV7-9 and TRBJ2-1, with D possibly TRBD2 on 6 matching bases. The sample taken for sequencing was naive CD8+ T cells sorted from blood. CDR3 region: CASSFGDYEQFF. In DNA, the CDR3 is TGTGCCAGCAGCTTCGGGGACTATGAGCAGTTCTTC.